This TCR beta chain was captured by sequencing in a study of post-analysis software for immune sequencing data (dated by TCRdb to about 2015). For the study in its entirety: Recorded disease courses included relapsing-remitting, secondary progressive and progressive-relapsing multiple sclerosis, with some patients lacking subtype annotation. The patient repertoires were set against 10 or so previously published healthy control repertoires from donors whose ages ranged from roughly 6 to 27 years. A subset of samples was prepared in parallel using single-end sample barcoding, then pooled and co-amplified after Illumina adapter ligation.

The protocol used for the library was PCR. Instrument on record: Illumina HiSeq 2500. To reduce PCR and sequencing biases, unique molecular identifiers were incorporated into the TCR beta cDNA libraries. Roughly 500,000 cDNA molecules were obtained per 1 to 10 million input T cells, so each molecule approximated one T cell. Patient libraries were prepared and sequenced with the same protocol used for the earlier healthy control dataset. Within a given batch, samples were prepared together, multiplexed and sequenced on the same HiSeq lane. Processing in the source paper ran as follows. MIGEC was used to process the raw barcoded reads, and molecular identifier groups with only a single read were discarded before consensus assembly and CDR3 extraction. VDJtools was used for post-analysis of the clonotype tables, and diversity was normalized by down-sampling every dataset to the size of the smallest sample. Repertoire overlap clustering matched CDR3 amino acid but not nucleotide sequences to correct batch-related cross-sample contamination. The public sequencing data were trimmed at Q25 with fastp and processed into clonotypes with MiXCR by TCRdb, which kept only in-frame beta chains. Entries that share a CDR3 protein sequence are merged under the most common genes and DNA. TCRdb, not the authors, supplied the V and J calls. The sample yields over 700,000 distinct CDR3 sequences; 25% to 30% were counted once. The ten largest account for around 0.56% of the sample.

Beyond this particular receptor, the publication reports: Direct clustering with F measure revealed strong co-clustering of samples prepared in the same batch, which led to a batch-effect correction. The multiple sclerosis patient group was slightly younger than the control group. Normalized Chao1 diversity was significantly lower in multiple sclerosis patients than controls, suggesting substantial peripheral T-cell clonal expansion. A few TRBV segments, including TRBV5-6, TRBV5-1 and TRBV20-1, were significantly more frequent in patients than controls.

To demonstrate the VDJtools post-analysis software, TCR beta repertoires were profiled from the peripheral blood of roughly 14 young patients with multiple sclerosis. Multiple sclerosis patients were children and adolescents aged about 6 to 15 years. Relative to germline, V is 6 bases shorter and J is 4 bases shorter, with 19 bases between their ends. The CDR3 covers 15 residues, taking in both the cysteine and the phenylalanine. Only the CDR3 region is kept as DNA, spanning 45 bases read in frame from base 1. This clonotype was counted many times. Its antigen specificity is not known. No base quality values were provided; no much bigger clone lies one nucleotide off.

This receptor was taken from a girl between 10 and 17 years old with multiple sclerosis. The sequencing input was blood. The chain uses TRBV12-3 or TRBV12-4 and TRBJ2-7; TRBD2 might be the D gene, on 6 matching bases. The nucleotide sequence reads as follows: TGTGCCAGCAGCTCGGCGCGGGGACGGCGGTACGAGCAGTACTTC. Translated, it gives CASSSARGRRYEQYF.